This T cell receptor (beta chain) was identified in a study of blood T cell repertoires in COVID-19. Study summary: The cDNA or gDNA used as material had been derived from T cells, B-cell-depleted T cells, or PBMCs.

In the study's own analysis: Estimation of nucleated cell counts was performed using reference gene primer amplification. Sequenced by immunoSEQ multiplex PCR; TCRdb stores in-frame clones only, minus some. D and trimming come from the DNA, and the V and J calls and clone size come from that table. The top ten hold more than 15% of the sample, which has some 130,000 clones, around 89% seen once. Losses at the gene ends were 4 bases for V and 4 bases for J; bases not matched to a gene: 12. The CDR3 contains 18 residues. Germline V lookup: CDR1 SGDLS, CDR2 YYNGEE. This clone has a handful of counts. The TCR sequence derives from a man aged 50 to 59 with active or convalescent COVID-19. Sequencing was performed on peripheral blood. The chain links TRBV9 to TRBJ2-3; 13 bases fit TRBD2. DNA for the CDR3: TGTGCCAGCAGCCCTCCGTCACTAGCGGGGGGGCTGGCAGATACGCAGTATTTT. Its translation is CASSPPSLAGGLADTQYF.